What follows are 11 T cell receptor beta chains derived from one specimen sequenced in a study of blood T cell repertoires in COVID-19. Profiled with immunoSEQ multiplex PCR; TCRdb holds only in-frame clones, not every one. The top ten hold 17% of the sample, which has more than 25,000 clones, about 65% seen once. Sequenced: peripheral blood. These receptors were obtained from a human donor in a cohort sampled during active COVID-19.

The rearrangement joins TRBV3-1 (or the pseudogene TRBV3-2) to TRBJ2-7, with 10 bases that match TRBD1. The CDR3 is 13 residues long. J was trimmed by 4 bases and V by 8 bases; bases with no gene match: 5. Germline lookup yields CDR1 LGHDT and CDR2 YNNKEL (reference sequence). CDR3 DNA sequence: TGTGCCAGCGCCCGACAGGGGGCTTACGAGCAGTACTTC. Residues: CASARQGAYEQYF.

V and J are TRBV7-6 and TRBJ1-1, with D possibly matching TRBD1 (6 bases). The CDR3 is made up of 15 amino acids. CDR1 is SGHVS and CDR2 is FNYEAQ in the germline V gene. V shed 5 bases and J shed 0 bases, with 13 bases lying between them. CDR3 protein: CASSKRGAMNTEAFF. In nucleotides, the CDR3 is TGTGCCAGCAGCAAGCGGGGGGCAATGAACACTGAAGCTTTCTTT.

The gene calls are TRBV6-2 or TRBV6-3 and TRBJ2-5; TRBD2 matches 9 bases. This CDR3 comprises 17 residues. Trimming took 0 bases from V and 6 from J; bases not matched to a gene: 11. Per the germline V gene, CDR1 is MNHEY and CDR2 is SVGEGT. The CDR3 sequence: CASSYSGGGRAMKTQYF. The CDR3 DNA follows: TGTGCCAGCAGTTACTCTGGTGGCGGGAGGGCCATGAAGACCCAGTACTTC.

The V gene is TRBV5-6, the J gene TRBJ2-4; 7 positions match TRBD1. V lost 5 bases to trimming and J lost 7 bases; unmatched junction nucleotides: 3. This CDR3 has 12 residues. From germline, CDR1 is SGHDT and CDR2 YYEEEE. The CDR3 nucleotides read TGTGCCAGCAGGGCCAGGGGGAACATTCAGTACTTC. Translating gives CASRARGNIQYF.

The rearrangement joins TRBV10-3 to TRBJ2-7, with TRBD1 identical over 9 bases. Per the germline V gene, CDR1 is ENHRY and CDR2 is SYGVKD. With 4 bases clipped from V and 7 bases from J, the junction kept 8 bases outside the gene matches. The CDR3 extends over 14 amino acids. The CDR3, as DNA: TGTGCCATCAGTGGGGACAGGGAACAGAGGGAGCAGTACTTC. It specifies CAISGDREQREQYF.

In its sample, this clone was seen a few times. The V call is TRBV7-3, the J call TRBJ1-6; 7 nucleotides agree with TRBD1. Per germline, CDR1 SGHTA and CDR2 FQGTGA. Trimming took 2 bases from V and 7 from J; bases not matched to a gene: 2. The CDR3 covers 14 residues. CDR3 DNA sequence: TGTGCCAGCAGCTTATTAGGGGGCAATTCACCCCTCCACTTT. Protein: CASSLLGGNSPLHF.

This rearrangement joins TRBV5-1 to TRBJ2-1; D is unresolved. Trimming removed 0 bases at V and 4 bases at J, with 5 bases between. Germline loops: CDR1 SGHRS, CDR2 YFSETQ. This CDR3 has 13 amino acids. CDR3 residues: CASSLAPYNEQFF. CDR3 nucleotides: TGCGCCAGCAGCTTGGCCCCTTACAATGAGCAGTTCTTC.

The rearrangement links TRBV2 to TRBJ1-2, with 7 positions matching TRBD1. Germline values: CDR1 SNHLY, CDR2 FYNNEI. This CDR3 comprises 15 residues. Trimming took 6 bases from V and 3 from J; bases not matched to a gene: 10. The CDR3 protein is CASRGSGRGDYGYTF. In DNA, the CDR3 is TGTGCCAGCAGGGGCTCGGGCAGGGGGGACTATGGCTACACCTTC.

V and J are TRBV7-9 and TRBJ1-2; no clear D gene. Germline values: CDR1 SEHNR, CDR2 FQNEAQ (reference sequence). Trimming took off 0 bases at V and 6 bases at J, with 14 bases between the two ends. This CDR3 is 15 amino acids long. CDR3 protein: CASSLARAPRDGYTF. CDR3 nucleotides: TGTGCCAGCAGCTTAGCAAGGGCGCCGCGGGATGGCTACACCTTC. Together with reference TRBV7-9 and TRBJ1-2, the CDR3 gives the full variable domain: DTGVSQNPRHKITKRGQNVTFRCDPISEHNRLYWYRQTLGQGPEFLTYFQNEAQLEKSRLLSDRFSAERPKGSFSTLEIQRTEQGDSAMYLCASSLARAPRDGYTFGSGTRLTVV.

The V gene is TRBV3-1 (or the pseudogene TRBV3-2), the J gene TRBJ1-3, with D possibly matching TRBD1 (5 bases). Trimming removed 2 bases at V and 11 bases at J, with 10 bases between. In germline, CDR1 is LGHDT, CDR2 YNNKEL (reference sequence). The CDR3 loop spans 12 amino acids. The CDR3 bases are TGTGCCAGCAGCCAACCAGGGAATCCCATATATTTT. Translation: CASSQPGNPIYF.

This chain links TRBV7-9 with TRBJ1-1; D not resolved. Trimming pared 0 bases from V and 6 bases from J, leaving 8 bases between. CDR3 length: 13 residues. Germline V CDR1 and CDR2: SEHNR, FQNEAQ (reference sequence). The DNA of the CDR3 is TGTGCCAGCAGCTTAGCTGGCGGCGCTGAAGCTTTCTTT. Amino acids: CASSLAGGAEAFF.